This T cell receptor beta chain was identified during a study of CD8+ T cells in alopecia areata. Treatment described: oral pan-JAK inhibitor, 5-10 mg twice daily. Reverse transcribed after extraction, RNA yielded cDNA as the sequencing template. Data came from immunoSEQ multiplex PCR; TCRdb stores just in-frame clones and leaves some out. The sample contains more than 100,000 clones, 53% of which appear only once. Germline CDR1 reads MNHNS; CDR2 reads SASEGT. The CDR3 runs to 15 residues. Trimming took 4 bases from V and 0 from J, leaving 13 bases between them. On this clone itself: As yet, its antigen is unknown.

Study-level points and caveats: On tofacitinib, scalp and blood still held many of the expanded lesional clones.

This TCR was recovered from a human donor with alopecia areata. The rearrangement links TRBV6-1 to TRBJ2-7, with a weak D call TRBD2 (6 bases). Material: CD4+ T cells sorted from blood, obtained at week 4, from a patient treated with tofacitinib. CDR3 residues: CASSAGGIYSYEQYF. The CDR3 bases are TGTGCCAGCAGTGCCGGGGGTATCTACTCCTACGAGCAGTACTTC.